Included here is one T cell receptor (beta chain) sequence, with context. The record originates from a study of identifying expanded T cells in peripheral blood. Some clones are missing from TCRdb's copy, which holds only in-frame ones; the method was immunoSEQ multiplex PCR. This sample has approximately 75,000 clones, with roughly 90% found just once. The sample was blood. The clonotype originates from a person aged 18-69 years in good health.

The CDR3 sequence is CASRIQGAGYTF. CDR3 sequence (DNA): TGTGCCAGCAGGATACAGGGTGCTGGCTACACCTTC. This chain joins TRBV13 and TRBJ1-2; possible D gene TRBD1, 6 bases. The CDR3 sequence is 12 residues long. Trimming cost V 6 bases and J 7 bases, with 12 bases left between them. Germline V gene lookup returns CDR1 PRHDT and CDR2 FYEKMQ (reference sequence).